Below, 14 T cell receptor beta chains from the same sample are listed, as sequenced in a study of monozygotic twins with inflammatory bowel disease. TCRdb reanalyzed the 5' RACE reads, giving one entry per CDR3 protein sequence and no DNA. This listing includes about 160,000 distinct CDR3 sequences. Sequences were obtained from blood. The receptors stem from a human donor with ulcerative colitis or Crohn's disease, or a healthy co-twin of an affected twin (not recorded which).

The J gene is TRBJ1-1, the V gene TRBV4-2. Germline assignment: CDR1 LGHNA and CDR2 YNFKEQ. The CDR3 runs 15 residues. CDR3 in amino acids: CASSQDASQITEAFF.

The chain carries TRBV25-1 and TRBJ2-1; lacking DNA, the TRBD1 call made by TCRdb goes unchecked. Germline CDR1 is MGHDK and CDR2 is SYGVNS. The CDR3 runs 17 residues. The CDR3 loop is CASSPPRLGTVYNEQFF. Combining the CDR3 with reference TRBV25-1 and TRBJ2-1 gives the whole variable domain EADIYQTPRYLVIGTGKKITLECSQTMGHDKMYWYQQDPGMELHLIHYSYGVNSTEKGDLSSESTVSRIRTEHFPLTLESARPSHTSQYLCASSPPRLGTVYNEQFFGPGTRLTVL.

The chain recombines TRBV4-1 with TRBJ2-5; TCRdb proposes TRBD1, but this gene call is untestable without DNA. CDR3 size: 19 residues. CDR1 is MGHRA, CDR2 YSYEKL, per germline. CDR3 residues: CASSPKFLMPGQSQETQYF.

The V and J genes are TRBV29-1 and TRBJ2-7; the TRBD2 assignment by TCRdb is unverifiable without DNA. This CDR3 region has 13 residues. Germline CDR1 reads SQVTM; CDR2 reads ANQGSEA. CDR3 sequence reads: CSVSGRQTDEQYF.

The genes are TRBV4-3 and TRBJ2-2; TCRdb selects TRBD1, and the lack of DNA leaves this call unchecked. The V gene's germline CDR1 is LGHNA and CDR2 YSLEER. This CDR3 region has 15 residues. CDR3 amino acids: CASSLGTPNTGELFF.

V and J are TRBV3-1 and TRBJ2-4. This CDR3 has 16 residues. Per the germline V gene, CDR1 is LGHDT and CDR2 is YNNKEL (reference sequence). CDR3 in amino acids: CASSQGGQSSRNIQYF.

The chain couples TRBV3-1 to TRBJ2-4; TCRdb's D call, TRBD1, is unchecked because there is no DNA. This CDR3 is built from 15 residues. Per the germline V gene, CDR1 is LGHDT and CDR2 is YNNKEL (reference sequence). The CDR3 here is CASSQGPRGRNIQYF. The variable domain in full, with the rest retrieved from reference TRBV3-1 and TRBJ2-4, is DTAVSQTPKYLVTQMGNDKSIKCEQNLGHDTMYWYKQDSKKFLKIMFSYNNKELIINETVPNRFSPKSPDKAHLNLHINSLELGDSAVYFCASSQGPRGRNIQYFGAGTRLSVL.

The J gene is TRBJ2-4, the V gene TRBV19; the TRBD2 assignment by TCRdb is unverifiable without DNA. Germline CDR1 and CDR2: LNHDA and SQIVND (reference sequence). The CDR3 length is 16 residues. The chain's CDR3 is CASSIGRAEGKNIQYF.

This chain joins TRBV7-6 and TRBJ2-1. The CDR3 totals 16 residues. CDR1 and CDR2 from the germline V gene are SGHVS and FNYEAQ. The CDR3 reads CASSLERRNIYNEQFF.

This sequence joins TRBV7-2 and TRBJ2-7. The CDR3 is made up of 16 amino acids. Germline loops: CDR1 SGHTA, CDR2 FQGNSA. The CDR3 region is CASSQAANAYSYEQYF.

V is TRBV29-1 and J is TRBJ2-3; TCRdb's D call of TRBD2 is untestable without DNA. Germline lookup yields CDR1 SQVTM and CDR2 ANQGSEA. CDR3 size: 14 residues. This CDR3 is CSVAPSGLTDTQYF.

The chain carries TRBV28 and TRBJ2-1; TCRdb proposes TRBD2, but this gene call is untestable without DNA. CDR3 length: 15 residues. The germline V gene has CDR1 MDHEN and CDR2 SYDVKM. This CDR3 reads CASSPASGRPHEQFF.

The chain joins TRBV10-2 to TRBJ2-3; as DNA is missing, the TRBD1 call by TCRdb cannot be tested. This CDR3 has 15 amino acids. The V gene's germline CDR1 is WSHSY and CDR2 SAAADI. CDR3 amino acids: CASREPGHPTDTQYF.

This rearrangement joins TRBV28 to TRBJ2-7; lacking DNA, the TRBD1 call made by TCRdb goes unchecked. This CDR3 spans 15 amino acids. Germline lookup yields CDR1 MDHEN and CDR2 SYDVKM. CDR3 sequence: CASSWDRAETYEQYF.